The rows below give T cell receptor beta chains drawn from one sample of a study of Graves' ophthalmopathy and Graves' hyperthyroidism. TCRdb independently ran MiXCR on the multiplex PCR reads; one entry per CDR3 protein. This table holds 740,000 or so distinct CDR3 sequences, roughly two fifths found once. The sample consisted of peripheral blood. Every receptor here comes from an adult man with Graves' ophthalmopathy. The CDR3 runs from the conserved cysteine through the conserved F or W. D genes are given only for firm matches. Part of the rows lack a size; the others show once, few, many or a class for expanded clones.

size	J	D	V	CDR3	DNA
.	TRBJ1-1	.	TRBV6-6	CASSIAGEGTEAFF	TGTGCCAGCAGTATTGCAGGGGAGGGGACTGAAGCTTTCTTT
many	TRBJ1-1	.	TRBV7-2	CASSLNGANTEAFF	TGTGCCAGCAGCTTAAACGGAGCGAACACTGAAGCTTTCTTT
many	TRBJ1-6	.	TRBV19	CASSTQGINSPLHF	TGTGCCAGTAGCACACAGGGTATTAATTCACCCCTCCACTTT
.	TRBJ2-7	TRBD1	TRBV7-9	CASSWSETGGREQYF	TGTGCCAGCAGCTGGTCCGAGACAGGGGGGAGGGAGCAGTACTTC
few	TRBJ1-5	.	TRBV7-9	CASSLAWGQPQHF	TGTGCCAGCAGCTTAGCTTGGGGTCAGCCCCAGCATTTT
few	TRBJ1-6	TRBD1	TRBV9	CASSQTGRRSPLHF	TGTGCCAGCAGCCAGACAGGGCGGCGTTCACCCCTCCACTTT
many	TRBJ1-6	TRBD1	TRBV7-9	CASSFYRGRGSPLHF	TGTGCCAGCAGCTTCTACAGGGGTAGGGGTTCACCCCTCCACTTT
once	TRBJ2-1	.	TRBV7-9	CASSSRLYSDEQFF	TGTGCCAGCAGCTCGCGGTTGTATAGCGATGAGCAGTTCTTC
.	TRBJ1-1	.	TRBV7-6	CASSLGGAENTEAFF	TGTGCCAGCAGCTTAGGAGGGGCGGAGAACACTGAAGCTTTCTTT
.	TRBJ2-1	.	TRBV10-3	CASRANEQFF	TGTGCCAGTAGGGCCAATGAGCAGTTCTTC
.	TRBJ2-7	TRBD1	TRBV20-1	CSAIPHDRGYEQYF	TGCAGTGCTATACCCCACGACAGGGGCTACGAGCAGTACTTC
.	TRBJ1-5	TRBD1	TRBV7-9	CASSSRQGLYQPQHF	TGTGCCAGCAGCTCTAGACAGGGACTCTATCAGCCCCAGCATTTT
few	TRBJ2-2	TRBD2	TRBV19	CASSITSGGANTGELFF	TGTGCCAGTAGCATTACTAGCGGGGGAGCGAACACCGGGGAGCTGTTTTTT
.	TRBJ1-2	.	TRBV3-1	CASSPLRIEGYTF	TGTGCCAGCTCACCACTGAGGATAGAAGGCTACACCTTC
.	TRBJ2-2	TRBD2	TRBV10-3	CAISPTAGGMNTGELFF	TGTGCCATCAGTCCGACGGCGGGAGGGATGAACACCGGGGAGCTGTTTTTT
many	TRBJ1-2	.	TRBV7-9	CASRPSGADGYTF	TGTGCCAGCAGACCCTCTGGGGCGGACGGCTACACCTTC
.	TRBJ2-5	.	TRBV7-9	CASSLVSEGTQYF	TGTGCCAGCAGCTTAGTTTCGGAGGGGACCCAGTACTTC
many	TRBJ1-1	.	TRBV15	CATSRDRGGGTEAFF	TGTGCCACCAGCAGAGATAGGGGGGGTGGGACTGAAGCTTTCTTT
few	TRBJ2-7	TRBD2	TRBV10-2	CASSRPTSGSYEQYF	TGTGCCAGCAGTCGACCAACTAGCGGGAGCTACGAGCAGTACTTC
.	TRBJ1-5	.	TRBV10-1	CASSWSSGSNQPQHF	TGCGCCAGCAGTTGGTCTTCGGGAAGCAATCAGCCCCAGCATTTT
few	TRBJ1-2	TRBD1	TRBV11-2	CASSSVKGAHGYTF	TGTGCCAGCAGTTCCGTTAAGGGGGCGCATGGCTACACCTTC
.	TRBJ1-3	.	TRBV10-3	CAISTSSGNTIYF	TGTGCCATCAGTACTAGCTCTGGAAACACCATATATTTT
.	TRBJ2-7	.	TRBV7-9	CASSDRVGDGRSYEQYF	TGTGCCAGCAGTGATAGGGTAGGGGACGGTCGTTCTTACGAGCAGTACTTC
.	TRBJ2-7	.	TRBV7-9	CASSDRQAYEQYF	TGTGCCAGCAGTGATCGACAGGCCTACGAGCAGTACTTC
many	TRBJ2-5	.	TRBV11-2	CASSLDDIPGETQYF	TGTGCCAGCAGCTTAGATGACATCCCGGGGGAGACCCAGTACTTC
few	TRBJ2-7	TRBD1	TRBV7-9	CASSSTGGNEQYF	TGTGCCAGCAGCTCGACAGGGGGCAACGAGCAGTACTTC
.	TRBJ2-5	.	TRBV5-1	CASSLTTYNQETQYF	TGCGCCAGCAGCTTGACCACGTATAACCAAGAGACCCAGTACTTC
.	TRBJ1-6	.	TRBV25-1	CAGSLGTGNSPLHF	TGTGCCGGCAGTCTCGGGACTGGCAATTCACCCCTCCACTTT
.	TRBJ1-1	.	TRBV7-1	CASSSLKTAGANTEAFF	TGTGCCAGCAGCTCTTTAAAGACGGCAGGAGCGAACACTGAAGCTTTCTTT
.	TRBJ2-5	TRBD1	TRBV20-1	CSARDRGYNQIMETQYF	TGCAGTGCTAGAGACAGGGGGTACAACCAAATTATGGAGACCCAGTACTTC
few	TRBJ1-2	TRBD1	TRBV15	CASSPDRGADGYTF	TGTGCCAGCAGCCCGGACAGGGGTGCAGATGGCTACACCTTC
.	TRBJ2-7	TRBD1	TRBV3-1	CASSPDRFNEQYF	TGTGCCAGCAGCCCGGACAGGTTCAACGAGCAGTACTTC
many	TRBJ1-2	.	TRBV7-9	CASSSDVQSNYGYTF	TGTGCCAGCAGCTCCGACGTACAAAGTAACTATGGCTACACCTTC
few	TRBJ1-2	TRBD1	TRBV4-1	CASSQDRIYGYTF	TGCGCCAGCAGCCAGGACAGGATCTATGGCTACACCTTC
.	TRBJ2-7	TRBD1	TRBV7-3	CASSLGTVRSYEQYF	TGTGCCAGCAGCTTAGGGACAGTCCGCTCCTACGAGCAGTACTTC
many	TRBJ1-5	TRBD1	TRBV7-2	CASSFQGAGNQPQHF	TGTGCCAGCAGCTTTCAGGGGGCTGGGAATCAGCCCCAGCATTTT
.	TRBJ1-5	TRBD1	TRBV29-1	CSLGGDQPQHF	TGCAGCTTAGGGGGCGATCAGCCCCAGCATTTT
many	TRBJ1-2	.	TRBV7-9	CASSLASGGGWAYGYTF	TGTGCCAGCAGCTTAGCTAGCGGCGGGGGTTGGGCCTATGGCTACACCTTC
.	TRBJ2-7	.	TRBV6-5	CASSNTGPSGEQYF	TGTGCCAGCAGTAATACAGGGCCCTCTGGCGAGCAGTACTTC
.	TRBJ1-1	.	TRBV5-6	CASSSVYWTEMNTEAFF	TGTGCCAGCAGCTCGGTATACTGGACAGAGATGAACACTGAAGCTTTCTTT
.	TRBJ2-6	TRBD2	TRBV4-3	CASSPGLAGVPGANVLTF	TGCGCCAGCAGCCCGGGACTAGCGGGAGTCCCTGGGGCCAACGTCCTGACTTTC
.	TRBJ1-4	.	TRBV4-2	CASSLGALNEKLFF	TGTGCCAGCAGCTTGGGGGCCCTTAATGAAAAACTGTTTTTT
.	TRBJ2-1	TRBD2	TRBV7-3	CASSPATSGGEQFF	TGTGCCAGCAGCCCGGCGACTAGCGGGGGGGAGCAGTTCTTC
many	TRBJ1-6	.	TRBV25-1	CASSAQSNSPLHF	TGTGCCAGCAGTGCACAGAGTAATTCACCCCTCCACTTT
few	TRBJ1-6	.	TRBV6-2/TRBV6-3	CASSYAGRRSPLHF	TGTGCCAGCAGTTACGCGGGGAGGAGATCACCCCTCCACTTT